These T cell receptor beta chains were read from a single sample in a study of cytomegalovirus exposure and HLA in healthy donors. Profiled with immunoSEQ multiplex PCR; TCRdb holds only in-frame clones, not every one. Found here are roughly 200,000 clones, under 85% of them singletons; the top ten hold 1.6%. The sample comprised PBMCs. These receptors came from a man over 45 in good health and CMV-seronegative. The CDR3 runs from the conserved cysteine through the conserved F or W. The D gene is left open where the match is weak. For some rows the clone size is stated as once, few or many, or as a class when expanded; others skip it.

TRBD1 | . | TRBJ2-3 | TRBV2 | TGTGCCAGCACATCTACAGGACAGGTTGCAACAGATACGCAGTATTTT | CASTSTGQVATDTQYF
. | . | TRBJ1-1 | TRBV7-2 | TGTGCCAGCAGCTTAGCGCCAGGTTTGGGGGGGGAGGAAGCTTTCTTT | CASSLAPGLGGEEAFF
TRBD1 | . | TRBJ2-1 | TRBV2 | TGTGCCAGCAGCGGGGTGGCAGGGGGTCTTAGTGAGCAGTTCTTC | CASSGVAGGLSEQFF
TRBD1 | . | TRBJ2-5 | TRBV7-9 | TGTGCCAGCAGCGCCGGGACAGGAGGGGAGACCCAGTACTTC | CASSAGTGGETQYF
. | . | TRBJ1-1 | TRBV9 | TGTGCCAGCAGCGCCCACGGACAGACTGAAGCTTTCTTT | CASSAHGQTEAFF
. | . | TRBJ2-5 | TRBV30 | TGTGCCTGGAGTACCCGCTCTCTATTAGAGACCCAGTACTTC | CAWSTRSLLETQYF
. | . | TRBJ2-1 | TRBV7-2 | TGTGCCAGCAGCTTAAGAAGCCCCAATGAGCAGTTCTTC | CASSLRSPNEQFF
TRBD1 | . | TRBJ2-4 | TRBV7-8 | TGTGCCAGCAGCTTAAATTGGGCAGGGGGCAAAAACATTCAGTACTTC | CASSLNWAGGKNIQYF
TRBD1 | . | TRBJ2-7 | TRBV5-4 | TGTGCCAGCAGCTTCGGACAGGGGGCTCTGGAGCAGTACTTC | CASSFGQGALEQYF
TRBD1 | once | TRBJ2-7 | TRBV29-1 | TGCAGCGTTTATAGGACAGGGCGCTCCGAGCAGTACTTC | CSVYRTGRSEQYF
TRBD2 | . | TRBJ2-7 | TRBV11-2 | TGTGCCAGCAGCAGGACTAGCGGACTAACCTACGAGCAGTACTTC | CASSRTSGLTYEQYF
. | . | TRBJ2-1 | TRBV6-1 | TGTGCCAGCAGGGAGACCGCGCGGGGTGGGGATGAGCAGTTCTTC | CASRETARGGDEQFF
TRBD1 | . | TRBJ2-7 | TRBV14 | TGTGCCAGCAGCCAAGATTTTTTCGACAGGGGGAGCGACGAGCAGTACTTC | CASSQDFFDRGSDEQYF
TRBD1 | . | TRBJ2-7 | TRBV29-1 | TGCAGCGTCCAAAGGGGGCCGGGCTCCTACGAGCAGTACTTC | CSVQRGPGSYEQYF
TRBD1 | . | TRBJ2-7 | TRBV2 | TGTGCCAGCAGTTTACGGACAGGGGTCGACGAGCAGTACTTC | CASSLRTGVDEQYF
TRBD1 | . | TRBJ1-2 | TRBV6-5 | TGTGCCAGCAGTTTCACAGGGGACTATGGCTACACCTTC | CASSFTGDYGYTF
TRBD2 | . | TRBJ2-7 | TRBV10-2 | TGCGCCAGCAGAGGGACTAGCGATTTCAACTACGAGCAGTACTTC | CASRGTSDFNYEQYF
. | . | TRBJ1-1 | TRBV5-1 | TGCGCCAGCAGCTTGGCGGGGGACACTGAAGCTTTCTTT | CASSLAGDTEAFF
TRBD2 | . | TRBJ2-3 | TRBV18 | TGTGCCAGCTCACCTCCTGGACTAGCGGGGGGGCTTGATACGCAGTATTTT | CASSPPGLAGGLDTQYF
TRBD2 | . | TRBJ2-3 | TRBV19 | TGTGCCAGTAGTCCGCGGACTAGCGGGGACACAGATACGCAGTATTTT | CASSPRTSGDTDTQYF
TRBD2 | . | TRBJ2-4 | TRBV29-1 | TGCAGCGTGGGAGGGGACGACCTAGCCAAAAACATTCAGTACTTC | CSVGGDDLAKNIQYF
. | . | TRBJ1-2 | TRBV5-1 | TGCGCCAGCAGCTTGCCCGGTTATGGCTACACCTTC | CASSLPGYGYTF
TRBD2 | . | TRBJ2-5 | TRBV23-1 | TGCGCCAGCAGTCAAGGACTAGCGGGAGGACTCCAAGAGACCCAGTACTTC | CASSQGLAGGLQETQYF
. | few | TRBJ1-3 | TRBV6-6 | TGTGCCAGCAGTTACCGACCGAGTGGAGGGGGAAACACCATATATTTT | CASSYRPSGGGNTIYF
. | . | TRBJ2-7 | TRBV28 | TGTGCCAGCAGTCCTAACTACGAGCAGTACTTC | CASSPNYEQYF
. | . | TRBJ1-5 | TRBV7-9 | TGTGCCAGCAGCTTATTTACTGGGACTGGCAATCAGCCCCAGCATTTT | CASSLFTGTGNQPQHF
. | . | TRBJ2-3 | TRBV28 | TGTGCCAGCCAAACGGCAGCGCACGGAGGGGATACGCAGTATTTT | CASQTAAHGGDTQYF